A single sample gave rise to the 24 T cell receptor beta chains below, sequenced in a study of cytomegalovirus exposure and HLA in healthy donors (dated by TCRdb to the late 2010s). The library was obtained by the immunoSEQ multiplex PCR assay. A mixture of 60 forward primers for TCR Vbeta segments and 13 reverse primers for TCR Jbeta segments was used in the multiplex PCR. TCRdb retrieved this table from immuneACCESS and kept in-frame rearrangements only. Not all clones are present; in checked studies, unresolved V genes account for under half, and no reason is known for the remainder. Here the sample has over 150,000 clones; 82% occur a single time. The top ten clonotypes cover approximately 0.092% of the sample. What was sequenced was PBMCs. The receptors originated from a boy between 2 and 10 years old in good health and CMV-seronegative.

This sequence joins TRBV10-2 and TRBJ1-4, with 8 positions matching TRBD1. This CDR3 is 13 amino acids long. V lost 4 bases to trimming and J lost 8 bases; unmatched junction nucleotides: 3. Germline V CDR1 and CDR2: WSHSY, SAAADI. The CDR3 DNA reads TGCGCCAGCAGTGGGACAGGGAGGGAAAAACTGTTTTTT. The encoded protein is CASSGTGREKLFF.

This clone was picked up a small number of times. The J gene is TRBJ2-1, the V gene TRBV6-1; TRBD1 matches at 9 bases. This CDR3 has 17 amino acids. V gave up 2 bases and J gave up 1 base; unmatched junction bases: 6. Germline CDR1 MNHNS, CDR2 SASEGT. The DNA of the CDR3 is TGTGCCAGCAGTGAACTCGTGACAGGGGGTTCCTACAATGAGCAGTTCTTC. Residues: CASSELVTGGSYNEQFF.

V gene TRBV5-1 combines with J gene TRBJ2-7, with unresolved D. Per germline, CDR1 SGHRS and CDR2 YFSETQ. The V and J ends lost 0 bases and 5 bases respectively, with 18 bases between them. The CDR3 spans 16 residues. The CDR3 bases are TGCGCCAGCAGCTTGGCCTACAGCCCACCGTCGAACGAGCAGTACTTC. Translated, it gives CASSLAYSPPSNEQYF.

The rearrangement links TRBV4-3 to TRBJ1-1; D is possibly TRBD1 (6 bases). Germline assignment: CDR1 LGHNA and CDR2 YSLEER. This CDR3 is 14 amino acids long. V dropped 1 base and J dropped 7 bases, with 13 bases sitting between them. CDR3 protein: CASSQGRGQSEAFF. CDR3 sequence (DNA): TGCGCCAGCAGCCAAGGACGTGGACAGAGTGAAGCTTTCTTT.

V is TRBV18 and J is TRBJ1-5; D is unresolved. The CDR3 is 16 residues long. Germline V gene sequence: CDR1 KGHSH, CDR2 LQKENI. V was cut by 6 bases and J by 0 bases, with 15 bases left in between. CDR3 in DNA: TGTGCCAGCTCCCACCAACAGTCTCTTAGCAATCAGCCCCAGCATTTT. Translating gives CASSHQQSLSNQPQHF.

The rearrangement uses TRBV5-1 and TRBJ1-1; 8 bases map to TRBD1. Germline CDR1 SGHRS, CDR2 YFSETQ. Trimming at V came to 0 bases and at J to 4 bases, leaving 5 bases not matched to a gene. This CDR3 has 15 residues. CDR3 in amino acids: CASSLGQGAATEAFF. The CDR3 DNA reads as TGCGCCAGCAGCTTGGGGCAGGGGGCTGCCACTGAAGCTTTCTTT.

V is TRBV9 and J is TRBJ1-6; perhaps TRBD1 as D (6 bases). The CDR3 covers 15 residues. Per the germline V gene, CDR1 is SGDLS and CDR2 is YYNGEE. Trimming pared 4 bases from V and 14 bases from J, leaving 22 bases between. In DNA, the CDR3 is TGTGCCAGCAGCTCACAACAGGGCCTAGGACGTTCCCTCCACTTT. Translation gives CASSSQQGLGRSLHF.

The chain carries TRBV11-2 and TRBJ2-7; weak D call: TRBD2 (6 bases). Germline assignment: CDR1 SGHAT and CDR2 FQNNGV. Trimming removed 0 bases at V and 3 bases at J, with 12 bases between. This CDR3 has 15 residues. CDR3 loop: CASSLEGVADYEQYF. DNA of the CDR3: TGTGCCAGCAGCTTAGAAGGGGTAGCGGACTACGAGCAGTACTTC. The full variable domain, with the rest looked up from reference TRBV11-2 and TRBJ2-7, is EAGVAQSPRYKIIEKRQSVAFWCNPISGHATLYWYQQILGQGPKLLIQFQNNGVVDDSQLPKDRFSAERLKGVDSTLKIQPAKLEDSAVYLCASSLEGVADYEQYFGPGTRLTVT.

CDR3 bases: TGTGCCAGCGGGGACGCCGGGGGCTATGGCTACACCTTC. As protein: CASGDAGGYGYTF. This chain connects TRBV7-2 to TRBJ1-2; a possible D gene is TRBD1 (5 bases). Deletions cut 8 bases from V and 4 bases from J, with 14 bases between. The length of the CDR3 is 13 residues. Germline V gene sequence: CDR1 SGHTA, CDR2 FQGNSA.

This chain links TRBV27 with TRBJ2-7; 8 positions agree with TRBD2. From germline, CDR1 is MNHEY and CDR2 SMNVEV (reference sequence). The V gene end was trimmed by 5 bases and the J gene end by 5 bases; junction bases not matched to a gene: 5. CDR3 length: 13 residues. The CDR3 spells CASSHGGGHEQYF. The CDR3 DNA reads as TGTGCCAGCAGTCACGGGGGGGGGCACGAGCAGTACTTC.

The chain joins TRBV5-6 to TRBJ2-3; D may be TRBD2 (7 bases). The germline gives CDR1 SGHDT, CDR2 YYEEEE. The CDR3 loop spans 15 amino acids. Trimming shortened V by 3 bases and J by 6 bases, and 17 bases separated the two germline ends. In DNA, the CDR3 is TGTGCCAGCAGCTACCTGACGGGGGGCCTGGATACGCAGTATTTT. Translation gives CASSYLTGGLDTQYF.

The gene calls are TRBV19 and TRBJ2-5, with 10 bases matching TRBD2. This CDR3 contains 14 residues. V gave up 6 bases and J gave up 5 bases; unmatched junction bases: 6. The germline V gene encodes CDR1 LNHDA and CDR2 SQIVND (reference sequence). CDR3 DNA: TGTGCCAGTAGCAGCGGGGGGGTGGTGGAGACCCAGTACTTC. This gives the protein CASSSGGVVETQYF.

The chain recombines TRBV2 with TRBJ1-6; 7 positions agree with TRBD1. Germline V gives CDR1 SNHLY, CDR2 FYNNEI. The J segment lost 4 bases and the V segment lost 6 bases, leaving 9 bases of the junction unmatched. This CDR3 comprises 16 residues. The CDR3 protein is CASRGQVTSYNSPLHF. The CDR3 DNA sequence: TGTGCCAGCAGAGGACAGGTCACGAGTTATAATTCACCCCTCCACTTT.

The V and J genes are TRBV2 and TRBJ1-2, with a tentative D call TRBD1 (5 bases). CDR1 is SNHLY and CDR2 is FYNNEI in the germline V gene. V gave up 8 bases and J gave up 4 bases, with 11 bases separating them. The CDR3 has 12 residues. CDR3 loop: CASAGLPYGYTF. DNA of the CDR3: TGTGCCAGCGCAGGGCTTCCCTATGGCTACACCTTC.

The DNA for the CDR3 is TGTGCCAGCGGGGGACAGGGAGGGACCACTGAAGCTTTCTTT. Residues: CASGGQGGTTEAFF. J is TRBJ1-1 and V is TRBV6-5; 9 bases map to TRBD1. V gave up 8 bases and J gave up 4 bases; unmatched junction bases: 8. The CDR3 extends over 14 amino acids. The germline CDR1 and CDR2 sequences are MNHEY and SVGAGI.

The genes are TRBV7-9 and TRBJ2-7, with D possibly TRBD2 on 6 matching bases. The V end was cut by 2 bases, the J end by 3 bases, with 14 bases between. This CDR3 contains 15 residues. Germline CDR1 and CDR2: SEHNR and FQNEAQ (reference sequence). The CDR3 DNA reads TGTGCCAGCAGCTTACCCGGGACGGACTACTACGAGCAGTACTTC. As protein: CASSLPGTDYYEQYF.

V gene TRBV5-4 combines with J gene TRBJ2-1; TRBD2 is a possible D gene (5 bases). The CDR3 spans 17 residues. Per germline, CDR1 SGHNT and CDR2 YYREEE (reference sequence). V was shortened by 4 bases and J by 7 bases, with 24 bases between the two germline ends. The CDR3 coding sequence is TGTGCCAGCAGCGCCCCGGGGTGGGGTAATCTAGGGAATGAGCAGTTCTTC. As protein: CASSAPGWGNLGNEQFF.

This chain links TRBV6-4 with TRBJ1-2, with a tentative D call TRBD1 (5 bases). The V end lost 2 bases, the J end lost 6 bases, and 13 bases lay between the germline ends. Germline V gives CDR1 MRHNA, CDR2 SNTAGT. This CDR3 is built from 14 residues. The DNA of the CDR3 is TGTGCCAGCAGTGACCCCGGCCCGGGGGATGGCTACACCTTC. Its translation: CASSDPGPGDGYTF.

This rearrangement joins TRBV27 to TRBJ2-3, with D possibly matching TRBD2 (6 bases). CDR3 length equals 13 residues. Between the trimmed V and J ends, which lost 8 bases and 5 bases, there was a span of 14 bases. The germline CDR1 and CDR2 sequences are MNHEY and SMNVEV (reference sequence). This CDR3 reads CASGGLSGDTQYF. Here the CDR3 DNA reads TGTGCCAGCGGGGGACTTAGTGGAGATACGCAGTATTTT.

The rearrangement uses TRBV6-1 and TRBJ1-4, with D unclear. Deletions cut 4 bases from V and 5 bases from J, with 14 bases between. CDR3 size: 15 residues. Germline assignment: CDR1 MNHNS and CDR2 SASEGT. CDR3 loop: CASSATKGGNEKLFF. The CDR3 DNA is TGTGCCAGCAGTGCGACAAAAGGTGGGAATGAAAAACTGTTTTTT.

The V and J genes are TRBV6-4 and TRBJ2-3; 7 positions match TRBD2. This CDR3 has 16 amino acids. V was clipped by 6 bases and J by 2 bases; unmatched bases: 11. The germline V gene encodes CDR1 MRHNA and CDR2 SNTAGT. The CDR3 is CASRSGTSPLTDTQYF. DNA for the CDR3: TGTGCCAGCAGGAGCGGGACTTCCCCTCTCACAGATACGCAGTATTTT.

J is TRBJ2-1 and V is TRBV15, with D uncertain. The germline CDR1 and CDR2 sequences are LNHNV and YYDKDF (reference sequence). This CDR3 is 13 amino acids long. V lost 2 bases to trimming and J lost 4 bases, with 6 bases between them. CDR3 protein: CATSRSEYNEQFF. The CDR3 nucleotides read TGTGCCACCAGCAGATCCGAGTACAATGAGCAGTTCTTC.

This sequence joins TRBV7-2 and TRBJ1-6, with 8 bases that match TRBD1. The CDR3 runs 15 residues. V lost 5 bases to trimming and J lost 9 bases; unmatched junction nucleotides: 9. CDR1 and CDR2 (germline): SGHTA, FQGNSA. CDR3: CASSPTLGQGSPLHF. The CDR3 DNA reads TGTGCCAGCAGCCCAACACTAGGACAGGGTTCACCCCTCCACTTT.

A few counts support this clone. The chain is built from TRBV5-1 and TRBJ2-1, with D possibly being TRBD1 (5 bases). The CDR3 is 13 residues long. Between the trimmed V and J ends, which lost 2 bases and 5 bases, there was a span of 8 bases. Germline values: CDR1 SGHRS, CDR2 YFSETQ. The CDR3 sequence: CASSFDRHNEQFF. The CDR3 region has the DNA TGCGCCAGCAGCTTTGACAGACACAATGAGCAGTTCTTC.